This T cell receptor beta chain was found in a study of cytomegalovirus exposure and HLA in healthy donors. Whole-study results and caveats: The classifier reportedly diagnosed cytomegalovirus status with high specificity and sensitivity.

Germline values: CDR1 MNHEY, CDR2 SMNVEV (reference sequence). The ends lost 5 bases at V and 0 bases at J; junction bases unmatched: 4. The CDR3 loop spans 14 amino acids. Vbeta (60) and Jbeta (13) primers were used in the PCR. Method: immunoSEQ multiplex PCR; TCRdb's copy keeps in-frame clones and lacks some. The data contain under 150,000 clones, around 80% of them singletons. This clone was picked up one time. No antigen is known for it. In the same sample, other DNA sequences code for this CDR3. The gene calls are TRBV27 and TRBJ2-7, with TRBD1 matching over 7 bases. The sequence came from a woman in her thirties or forties in good health and CMV-seronegative. The sequenced sample consisted of PBMCs. CDR3 loop: CASSPRQGSYEQYF. The CDR3 DNA reads TGTGCCAGCAGTCCCCGACAGGGCTCCTACGAGCAGTACTTC.